A selection of T cell receptor beta chains follows, all from one sample in a study of regulatory T cells in long-lasting Graves disease. TCRdb ran MiXCR on the multiplex PCR reads and lists one entry per CDR3 protein. Of around 360,000 distinct CDR3 sequences in the sample, about a sixth are singletons; the top ten hold 20% to 25%. These data are also associated with another study on T cells in Graves' hyperthyroidism and ophthalmopathy.

This material consisted of peripheral blood mononuclear cells (PBMCs), taken at new diagnosis, from a patient treated with antithyroid drugs. All receptors come from a woman aged 18-29 years with Graves disease. Both conserved end residues are part of each CDR3. Fields, in order: clone size, J gene, D gene, V gene, CDR3 protein, CDR3 DNA. A D gene is named only where the DNA matches it firmly. Size values are once, few and many counts, or a class for expanded clones, and some rows have none.

>many|TRBJ2-7|NA|TRBV6-1
CASSGGPLYEQYF
TGTGCCAGCAGTGGAGGTCCCCTCTACGAGCAGTACTTC
>few|TRBJ1-3|NA|TRBV20-1
CSAHTGPSGNTIYF
TGCAGTGCCCACACAGGGCCCTCTGGAAACACCATATATTTT
>many|TRBJ2-3|NA|TRBV11-3
CASSRGSTDTQYF
TGTGCCAGCAGCCGAGGGAGCACAGATACGCAGTATTTT
>many|TRBJ1-1|TRBD1|TRBV30
CAWGDRGMNTEAFF
TGTGCCTGGGGAGACAGGGGCATGAACACTGAAGCTTTCTTT
>few|TRBJ2-1|NA|TRBV7-3
CASSSPGKSYNEQFF
TGTGCCAGCAGCTCACCAGGGAAGTCCTACAATGAGCAGTTCTTC
>NA|TRBJ2-5|TRBD1|TRBV25-1
CASSETGTETQYF
TGTGCCAGCAGCGAGACAGGGACCGAGACCCAGTACTTC
>many|TRBJ2-1|NA|TRBV2
CASGPSGGSYNEQFF
TGTGCCAGCGGTCCTTCTGGGGGCTCTTACAATGAGCAGTTCTTC
>many|TRBJ2-2|NA|TRBV3-1
CASRHEIGGELFF
TGTGCCAGCAGGCATGAGATCGGCGGGGAGCTGTTTTTT
>NA|TRBJ1-6|NA|TRBV14
CASSQGSPYSPLHF
TGTGCCAGCAGCCAAGGCAGTCCATATTCACCCCTCCACTTT
>many|TRBJ1-1|NA|TRBV6-5
CASSYGQGVTEAFF
TGTGCCAGCAGTTACGGGCAGGGAGTCACTGAAGCTTTCTTT
>many|TRBJ2-1|TRBD2|TRBV3-1
CASSPTSGGYNEQFF
TGTGCCAGCAGTCCGACTAGCGGGGGTTACAATGAGCAGTTCTTC
>NA|TRBJ2-7|TRBD1|TRBV25-1
CASSASGQGSEEQYF
TGTGCCAGCAGCGCTTCGGGACAGGGTAGTGAAGAGCAGTACTTC
>many|TRBJ2-1|TRBD2|TRBV2
CASSAGGPFF
TGTGCCAGCAGTGCGGGGGGGCCGTTCTTC
>many|TRBJ2-3|TRBD2|TRBV29-1
CSVGGLAGATDTQYF
TGCAGCGTTGGGGGACTAGCGGGAGCAACAGATACGCAGTATTTT
>few|TRBJ2-7|TRBD1|TRBV5-1
CASSLGTGAGYEQYF
TGCGCCAGCAGCTTGGGGACAGGGGCTGGCTACGAGCAGTACTTC
>few|TRBJ2-1|NA|TRBV7-8
CASSLISYEQFF
TGTGCCAGCAGCTTAATCTCCTATGAGCAGTTCTTC
>many|TRBJ2-1|NA|TRBV11-2
CASSYQGGNEQFF
TGTGCCAGCAGCTATCAGGGGGGGAATGAGCAGTTCTTC
>many|TRBJ1-3|NA|TRBV5-1
CASRTGAHSGNTIYF
TGCGCCAGCAGGACGGGGGCCCACTCTGGAAACACCATATATTTT
>NA|TRBJ1-3|NA|TRBV29-1
CSVYMNSGNTIYF
TGCAGCGTCTACATGAACTCTGGAAACACCATATATTTT
>few|TRBJ2-5|NA|TRBV3-1
CGAGPIQETQYF
TGTGGGGCGGGACCAATCCAAGAGACCCAGTACTTC
>few|TRBJ1-1|NA|TRBV19
CASSNLQGRNTEAFF
TGTGCCAGTAGTAACCTGCAGGGCAGAAACACTGAAGCTTTCTTT
>few|TRBJ1-2|TRBD1|TRBV20-1
CSATGGYGYTF
TGCAGTGCAACAGGGGGCTATGGCTACACCTTC
>many|TRBJ2-7|NA|TRBV20-1
CSAADRSKSSYEQYF
TGCAGTGCTGCAGACAGGTCGAAGAGCTCCTACGAGCAGTACTTC
>many|TRBJ1-1|NA|TRBV28
CASSLAYGGRTEAFF
TGTGCCAGCAGTTTGGCGTACGGGGGGCGAACTGAAGCTTTCTTT
>few|TRBJ2-3|TRBD2|TRBV7-3
CASSSKTSGGASTDTQYF
TGTGCCAGCAGCTCGAAGACTAGCGGGGGGGCTAGCACAGATACGCAGTATTTT
>once|TRBJ2-7|NA|TRBV7-9
CASSPGRFARGSYEQYF
TGTGCCAGCAGCCCCGGCCGTTTTGCGCGAGGGTCCTACGAGCAGTACTTC
>many|TRBJ2-5|NA|TRBV7-3
CASSLIGGPQETQYF
TGTGCCAGCAGCTTAATCGGAGGGCCACAAGAGACCCAGTACTTC
>many|TRBJ2-7|NA|TRBV12-3/TRBV12-4
CASSRTWGSGQYF
TGTGCCAGCAGCCGAACCTGGGGGTCTGGGCAGTACTTC